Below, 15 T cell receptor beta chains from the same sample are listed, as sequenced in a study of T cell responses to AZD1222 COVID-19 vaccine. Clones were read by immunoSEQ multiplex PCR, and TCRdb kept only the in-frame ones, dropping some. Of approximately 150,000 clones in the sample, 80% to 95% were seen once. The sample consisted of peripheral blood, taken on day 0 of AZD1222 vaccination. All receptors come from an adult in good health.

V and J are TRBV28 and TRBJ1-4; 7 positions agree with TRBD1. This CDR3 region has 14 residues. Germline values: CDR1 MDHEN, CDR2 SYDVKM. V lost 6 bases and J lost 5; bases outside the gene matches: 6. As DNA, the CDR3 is TGTGCCAGCAGCTACAGGGGCCCAAATGAAAAACTGTTTTTT. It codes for CASSYRGPNEKLFF.

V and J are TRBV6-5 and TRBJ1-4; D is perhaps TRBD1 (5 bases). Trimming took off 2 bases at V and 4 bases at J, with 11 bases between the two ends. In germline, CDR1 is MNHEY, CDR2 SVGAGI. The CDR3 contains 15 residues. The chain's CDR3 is CASSYRGPINEKLFF. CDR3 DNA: TGTGCCAGCAGTTACAGGGGACCGATTAATGAAAAACTGTTTTTT.

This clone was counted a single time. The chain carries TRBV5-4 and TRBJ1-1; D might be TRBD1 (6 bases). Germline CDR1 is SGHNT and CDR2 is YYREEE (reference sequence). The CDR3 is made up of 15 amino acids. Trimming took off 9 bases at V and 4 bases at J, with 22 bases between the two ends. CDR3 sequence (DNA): TGTGCCACAGGAAAAACACAGGGATTCGGCACTGAAGCTTTCTTT. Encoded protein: CATGKTQGFGTEAFF.

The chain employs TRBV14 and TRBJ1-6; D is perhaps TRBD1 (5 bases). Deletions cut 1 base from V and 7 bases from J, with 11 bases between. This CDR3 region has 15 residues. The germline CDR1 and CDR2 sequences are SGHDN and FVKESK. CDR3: CASSQVGTQNSPLHF. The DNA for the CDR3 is TGTGCCAGCAGCCAAGTCGGGACTCAGAATTCACCCCTCCACTTT.

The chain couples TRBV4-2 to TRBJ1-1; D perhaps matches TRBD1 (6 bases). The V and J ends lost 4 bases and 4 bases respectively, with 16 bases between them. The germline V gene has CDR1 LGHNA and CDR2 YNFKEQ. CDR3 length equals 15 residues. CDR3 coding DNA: TGTGCCAGCAGCCTCTCGCTACAGGGAGTCACTGAAGCTTTCTTT. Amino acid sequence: CASSLSLQGVTEAFF.

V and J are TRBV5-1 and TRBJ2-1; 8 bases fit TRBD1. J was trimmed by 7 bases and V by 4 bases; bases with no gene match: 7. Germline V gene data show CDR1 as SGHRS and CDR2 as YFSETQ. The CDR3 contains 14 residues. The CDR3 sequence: CASSRETGVNEQFF. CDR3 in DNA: TGCGCCAGCAGCAGGGAGACAGGGGTAAATGAGCAGTTCTTC.

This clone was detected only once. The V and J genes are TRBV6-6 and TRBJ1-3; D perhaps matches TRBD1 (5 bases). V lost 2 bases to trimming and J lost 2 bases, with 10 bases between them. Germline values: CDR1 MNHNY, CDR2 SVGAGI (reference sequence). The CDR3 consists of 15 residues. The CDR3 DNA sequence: TGTGCCAGCAGTTACGGGCAAGGGGCTGGAAACACCATATATTTT. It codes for CASSYGQGAGNTIYF.

CDR3 loop: CASSQRGTRGYTF. The CDR3 nucleotides read TGTGCCAGCAGCCAGCGGGGTACGCGGGGCTACACCTTC. The chain recombines TRBV3-1 (or the pseudogene TRBV3-2) with TRBJ1-2; unclear D gene. The length of the CDR3 is 13 residues. V shed 3 bases and J shed 8 bases, with 13 bases lying between them. The germline V gene has CDR1 LGHDT and CDR2 YNNKEL (reference sequence).

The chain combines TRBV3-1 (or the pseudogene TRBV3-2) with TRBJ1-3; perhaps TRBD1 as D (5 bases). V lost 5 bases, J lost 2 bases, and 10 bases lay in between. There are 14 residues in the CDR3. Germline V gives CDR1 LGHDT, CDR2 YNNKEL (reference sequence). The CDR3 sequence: CASSVQGTGNTIYF. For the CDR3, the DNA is TGTGCCAGCAGCGTTCAGGGAACTGGAAACACCATATATTTT.

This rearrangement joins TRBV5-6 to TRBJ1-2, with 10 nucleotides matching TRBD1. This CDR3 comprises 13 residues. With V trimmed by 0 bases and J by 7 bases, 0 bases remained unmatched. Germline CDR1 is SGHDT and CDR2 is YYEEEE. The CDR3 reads CASSLGQGAGYTF. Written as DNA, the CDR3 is TGTGCCAGCAGCTTGGGACAGGGGGCTGGCTACACCTTC.

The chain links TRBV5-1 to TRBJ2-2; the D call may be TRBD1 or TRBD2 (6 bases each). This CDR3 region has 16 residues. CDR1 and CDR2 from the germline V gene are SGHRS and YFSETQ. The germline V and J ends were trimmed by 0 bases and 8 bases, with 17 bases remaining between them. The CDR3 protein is CASSLAPGGWSGELFF. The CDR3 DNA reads TGCGCCAGCAGCTTGGCCCCCGGGGGCTGGTCGGGGGAGCTGTTTTTT.

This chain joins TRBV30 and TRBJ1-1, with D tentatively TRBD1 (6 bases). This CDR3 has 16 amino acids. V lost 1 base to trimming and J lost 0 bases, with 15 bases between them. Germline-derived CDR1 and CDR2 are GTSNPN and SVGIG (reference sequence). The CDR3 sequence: CAWSGKDSVMNTEAFF. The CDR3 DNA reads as TGTGCCTGGAGTGGAAAGGACAGCGTCATGAACACTGAAGCTTTCTTT. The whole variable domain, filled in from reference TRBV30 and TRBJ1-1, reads SQTIHQWPATLVQPVGSPLSLECTVEGTSNPNLYWYRQAAGRGLQLLFYSVGIGQISSEVPQNLSASRPQDRQFILSSKKLLLSDSGFYLCAWSGKDSVMNTEAFFGQGTRLTVV.

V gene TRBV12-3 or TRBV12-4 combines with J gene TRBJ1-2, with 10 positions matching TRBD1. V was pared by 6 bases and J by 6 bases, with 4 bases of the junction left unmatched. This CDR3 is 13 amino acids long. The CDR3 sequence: CASSWTGGNGYTF. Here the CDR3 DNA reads TGTGCCAGCAGCTGGACAGGGGGAAATGGCTACACCTTC.

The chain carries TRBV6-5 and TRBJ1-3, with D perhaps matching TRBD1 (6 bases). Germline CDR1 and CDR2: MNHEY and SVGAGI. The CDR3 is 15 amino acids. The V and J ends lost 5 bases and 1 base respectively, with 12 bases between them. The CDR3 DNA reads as TGTGCCAGCAGTCGAGGGACACCGTCTGGAAACACCATATATTTT. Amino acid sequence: CASSRGTPSGNTIYF.

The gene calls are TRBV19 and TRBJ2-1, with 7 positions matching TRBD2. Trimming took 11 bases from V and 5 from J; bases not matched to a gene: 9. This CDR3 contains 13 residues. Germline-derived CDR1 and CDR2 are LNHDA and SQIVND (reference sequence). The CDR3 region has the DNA TGTGCCGCAACTGGGCTAGCGGACAATGAGCAGTTCTTC. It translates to CAATGLADNEQFF. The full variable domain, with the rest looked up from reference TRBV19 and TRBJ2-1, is DGGITQSPKYLFRKEGQNVTLSCEQNLNHDAMYWYRQDPGQGLRLIYYSQIVNDFQKGDIAEGYSVSREKKESFPLTVTSAQKNPTAFYLCAATGLADNEQFFGPGTRLTVL.